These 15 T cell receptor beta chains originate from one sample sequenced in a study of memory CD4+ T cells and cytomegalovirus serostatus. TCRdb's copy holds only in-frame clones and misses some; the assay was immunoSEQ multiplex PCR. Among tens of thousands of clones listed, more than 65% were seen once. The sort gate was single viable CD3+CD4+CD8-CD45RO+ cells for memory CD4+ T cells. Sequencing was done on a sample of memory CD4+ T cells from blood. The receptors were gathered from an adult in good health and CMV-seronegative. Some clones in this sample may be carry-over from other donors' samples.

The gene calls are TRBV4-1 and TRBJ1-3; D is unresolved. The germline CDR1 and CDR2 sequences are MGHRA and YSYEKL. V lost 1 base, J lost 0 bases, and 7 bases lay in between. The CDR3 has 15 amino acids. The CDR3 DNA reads TGCGCCAGCAGCCAAGTGTATAGCTCTGGAAACACCATATATTTT. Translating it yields CASSQVYSSGNTIYF.

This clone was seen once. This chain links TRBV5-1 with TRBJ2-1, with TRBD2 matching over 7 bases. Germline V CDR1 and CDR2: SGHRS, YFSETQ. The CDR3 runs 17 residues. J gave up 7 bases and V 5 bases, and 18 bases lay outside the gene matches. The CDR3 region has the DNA TGCGCCAGCAGTGCCCGGGGGGTTGGGGCGCTGAGGAATGAGCAGTTCTTC. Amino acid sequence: CASSARGVGALRNEQFF.

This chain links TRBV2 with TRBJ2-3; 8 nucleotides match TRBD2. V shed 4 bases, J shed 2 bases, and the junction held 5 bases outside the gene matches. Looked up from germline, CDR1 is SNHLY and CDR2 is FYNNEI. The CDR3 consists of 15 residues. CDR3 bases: TGTGCCAGCAGTGTGGGACTAGAGGTCACAGATACGCAGTATTTT. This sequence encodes CASSVGLEVTDTQYF.

The CDR3 loop is CASSSGSYGYTF. Here the CDR3 DNA reads TGTGCCAGCAGTTCTGGGAGCTATGGCTACACCTTC. The chain is built from TRBV28 and TRBJ1-2; D call uncertain. The CDR3 extends over 12 amino acids. The germline V gene has CDR1 MDHEN and CDR2 SYDVKM. Trimming stripped 4 bases from V and 4 bases from J, with 7 bases between.

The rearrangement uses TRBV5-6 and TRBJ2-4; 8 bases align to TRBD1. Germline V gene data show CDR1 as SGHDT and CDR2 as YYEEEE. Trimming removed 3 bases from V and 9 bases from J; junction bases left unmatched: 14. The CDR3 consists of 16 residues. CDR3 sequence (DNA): TGTGCCAGCAGCTGCAACCAACCGGGACAGGATTGCATTCAGTACTTC. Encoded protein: CASSCNQPGQDCIQYF. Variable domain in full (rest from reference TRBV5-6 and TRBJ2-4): DAGVTQSPTHLIKTRGQQVTLRCSPKSGHDTVSWYQQALGQGPQFIFQYYEEEERQRGNFPDRFSGHQFPNYSSELNVNALLLGDSALYLCASSCNQPGQDCIQYFGAGTRLSVL.

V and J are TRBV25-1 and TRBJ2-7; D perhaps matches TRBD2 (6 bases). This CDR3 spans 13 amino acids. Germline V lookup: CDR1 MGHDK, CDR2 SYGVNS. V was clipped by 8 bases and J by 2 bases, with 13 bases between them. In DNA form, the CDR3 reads TGTGCCAGCGGAGGGACTGCTACCTACGAGCAGTACTTC. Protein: CASGGTATYEQYF.

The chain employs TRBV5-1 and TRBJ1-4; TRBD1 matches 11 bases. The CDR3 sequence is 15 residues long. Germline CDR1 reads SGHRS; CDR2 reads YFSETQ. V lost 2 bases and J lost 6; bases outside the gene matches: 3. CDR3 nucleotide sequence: TGCGCCAGCAGCTTAATGGGACAGGGGGATGAAAAACTGTTTTTT. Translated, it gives CASSLMGQGDEKLFF.

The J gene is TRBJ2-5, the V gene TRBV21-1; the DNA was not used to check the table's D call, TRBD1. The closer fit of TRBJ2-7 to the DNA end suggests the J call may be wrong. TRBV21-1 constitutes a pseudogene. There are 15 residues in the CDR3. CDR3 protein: CASSKQSRGSHEQYF. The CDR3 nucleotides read TGTGCCAGCAGCAAACAATCAAGGGGATCCCACGAGCAGTACTTC.

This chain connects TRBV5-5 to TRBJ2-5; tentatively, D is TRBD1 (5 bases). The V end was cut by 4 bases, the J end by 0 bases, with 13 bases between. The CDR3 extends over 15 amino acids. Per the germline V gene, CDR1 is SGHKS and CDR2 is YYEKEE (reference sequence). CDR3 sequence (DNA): TGTGCCAGCAGCCGGAGTGGGGCGTACCAAGAGACCCAGTACTTC. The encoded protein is CASSRSGAYQETQYF. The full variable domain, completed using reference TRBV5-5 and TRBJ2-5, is DAGVTQSPTHLIKTRGQQVTLRCSPISGHKSVSWYQQVLGQGPQFIFQYYEKEERGRGNFPDRFSARQFPNYSSELNVNALLLGDSALYLCASSRSGAYQETQYFGPGTRLLVL.

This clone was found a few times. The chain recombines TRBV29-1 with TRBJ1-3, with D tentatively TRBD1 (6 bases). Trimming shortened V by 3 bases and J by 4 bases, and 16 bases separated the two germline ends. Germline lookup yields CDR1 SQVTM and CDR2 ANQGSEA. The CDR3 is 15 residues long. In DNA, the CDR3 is TGCAGCGTTGAGACAGGACGGACCCTCGGAAACACCATATATTTT. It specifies CSVETGRTLGNTIYF.

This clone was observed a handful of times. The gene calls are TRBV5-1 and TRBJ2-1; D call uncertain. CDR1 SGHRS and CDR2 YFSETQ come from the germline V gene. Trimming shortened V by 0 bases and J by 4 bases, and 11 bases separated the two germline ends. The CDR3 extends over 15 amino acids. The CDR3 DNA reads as TGCGCCAGCAGCTTGGAGGATCAGGCTTACAATGAGCAGTTCTTC. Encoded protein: CASSLEDQAYNEQFF.

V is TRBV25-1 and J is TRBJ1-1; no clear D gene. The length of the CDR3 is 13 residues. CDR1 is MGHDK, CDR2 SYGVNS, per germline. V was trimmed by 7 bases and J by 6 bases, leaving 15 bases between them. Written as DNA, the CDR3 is TGTGCCAGCACCGGGAACGGCAGGCCTGAAGCTTTCTTT. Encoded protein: CASTGNGRPEAFF.

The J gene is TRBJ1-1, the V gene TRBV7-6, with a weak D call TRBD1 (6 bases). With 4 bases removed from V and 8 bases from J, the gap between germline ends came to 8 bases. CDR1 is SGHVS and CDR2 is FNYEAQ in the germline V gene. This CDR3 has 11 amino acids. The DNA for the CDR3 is TGTGCCAGCAGCTCCGGGACAGAAGCTTTCTTT. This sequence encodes CASSSGTEAFF.

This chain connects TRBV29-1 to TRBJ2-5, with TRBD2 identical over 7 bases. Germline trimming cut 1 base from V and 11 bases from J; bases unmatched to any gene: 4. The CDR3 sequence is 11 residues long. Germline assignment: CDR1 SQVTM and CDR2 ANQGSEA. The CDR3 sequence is CSVEGAGRQYF. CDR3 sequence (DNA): TGCAGCGTTGAAGGGGCCGGGAGGCAGTACTTC. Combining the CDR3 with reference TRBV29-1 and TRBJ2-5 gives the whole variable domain SAVISQKPSRDICQRGTSLTIQCQVDSQVTMMFWYRQQPGQSLTLIATANQGSEATYESGFVIDKFPISRPNLTFSTLTVSNMSPEDSSIYLCSVEGAGRQYFGPGTRLLVL.

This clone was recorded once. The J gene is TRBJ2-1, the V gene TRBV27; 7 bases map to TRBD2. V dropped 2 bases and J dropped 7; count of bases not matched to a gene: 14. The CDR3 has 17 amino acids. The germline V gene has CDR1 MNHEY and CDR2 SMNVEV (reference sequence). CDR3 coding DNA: TGTGCCAGCAGTTTAAATGGACTCCGCGGGAGTTTAAATGAGCAGTTCTTC. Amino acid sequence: CASSLNGLRGSLNEQFF.